This is a list of T cell receptor beta chains from one sample in a study of graft-versus-host responses after intestinal transplantation. Repertoires were generated with immunoSEQ multiplex PCR, while TCRdb's copy carries only in-frame clones and drops some. This sample yields about 23,000 clones, of which roughly nine tenths are seen a single time; less than 2% belongs to the top ten. The material was PBMCs, obtained approximately 38 days after intestinal transplant. Receptor source: a human patient who received an intestinal transplant, so some T cells may come from the graft donor. The CDR3 runs from the conserved cysteine through the conserved F or W. Fields, in order: clone size, D gene, V gene, J gene, CDR3 DNA, CDR3 protein. D genes are given only for firm matches. The size entry is marked missing in some rows and otherwise reads once, few, many or a size class.

size: -; D: TRBD1; V: TRBV28; J: TRBJ1-2; DNA: TGTGCCAGCAGTGCCCTCGGGACAGGGTACTATGGCTACACCTTC; CDR3: CASSALGTGYYGYTF
size: few; D: TRBD2; V: TRBV28; J: TRBJ2-1; DNA: TGTGCCAGCAGTTCCGGGACTAGCGACAATGAGCAGTTCTTC; CDR3: CASSSGTSDNEQFF
size: -; D: -; V: TRBV6-5; J: TRBJ2-7; DNA: TGTGCCAGTATAGGTGGTACCTACGAGCAGTACTTC; CDR3: CASIGGTYEQYF
size: few; D: TRBD2; V: TRBV6-4; J: TRBJ2-1; DNA: TGTGCCAGCAGTGAAGCGGGATCAGCGAATGAGCAGTTCTTC; CDR3: CASSEAGSANEQFF
size: -; D: -; V: TRBV18; J: TRBJ2-7; DNA: TGTGCCAGCTCACCACCGGTGGCCCCTGACTACGAGCAGTACTTC; CDR3: CASSPPVAPDYEQYF
size: -; D: TRBD1; V: TRBV6-1; J: TRBJ1-1; DNA: TGTGCCAGAACGACAGGGTCGAATGAAGCTTTCTTT; CDR3: CARTTGSNEAFF
size: -; D: -; V: TRBV30; J: TRBJ2-2; DNA: TGTGCCTGGAGTGTATTCACTCGAGGGCTGAGACCGAACACCGGGGAGCTGTTTTTT; CDR3: CAWSVFTRGLRPNTGELFF
size: -; D: TRBD1; V: TRBV27; J: TRBJ2-7; DNA: TGTGCCAGCAGTTTGGGACAGGGGGACTACGAGCAGTACTTC; CDR3: CASSLGQGDYEQYF
size: -; D: -; V: TRBV5-1; J: TRBJ2-3; DNA: TGCGCCAGCAGCTTGGAGGGCACAGATACGCAGTATTTT; CDR3: CASSLEGTDTQYF
size: -; D: -; V: TRBV6-1; J: TRBJ2-1; DNA: TGTGCCAGCAGTTTCCGGGGGGCAGAGGAGCAGTTCTTC; CDR3: CASSFRGAEEQFF
size: few; D: -; V: TRBV6-8; J: TRBJ1-1; DNA: TGTGCCAGCAGTAGAACAGGGAACACTGAAGCTTTCTTT; CDR3: CASSRTGNTEAFF
size: once; D: TRBD1; V: TRBV5-6; J: TRBJ1-2; DNA: TGTGCCAGCAGCTTCCTCAGGGGGACCTATGGCTACACCTTC; CDR3: CASSFLRGTYGYTF
size: once; D: TRBD2; V: TRBV4-3; J: TRBJ2-1; DNA: TGCGCCAGCAGCAAATTAAAGCGGGAGGGGGATGAGCAGTTCTTC; CDR3: CASSKLKREGDEQFF
size: -; D: -; V: TRBV4-2; J: TRBJ2-1; DNA: TGTGCCAGCAGCCAGCCAGGTGGAGGGGTTTACAATGAGCAGTTCTTC; CDR3: CASSQPGGGVYNEQFF
size: once; D: -; V: TRBV27; J: TRBJ2-2; DNA: TGTGCCAGCAGTTCCGGCGTCGGGGAGCTGTTTTTT; CDR3: CASSSGVGELFF
size: -; D: -; V: TRBV4-3; J: TRBJ1-1; DNA: TGCGCCAGCAGCCAAGATGGAGGGGCAGACATGAACACTGAAGCTTTCTTT; CDR3: CASSQDGGADMNTEAFF
size: once; D: -; V: TRBV5-1; J: TRBJ1-2; DNA: TGCGCCAGCAGCTTCGGGCGAGGGGCCAACTATGGCTACACCTTC; CDR3: CASSFGRGANYGYTF
size: -; D: TRBD2; V: TRBV7-2; J: TRBJ2-1; DNA: TGTGCCAGCAGCCGAGGCCTTAGCGGGAGCTCCTACAATGAGCAGTTCTTC; CDR3: CASSRGLSGSSYNEQFF
size: -; D: TRBD2; V: TRBV19; J: TRBJ2-3; DNA: TGTGCCAGTAGTCTTAGGACTAGCGGGAGCGCAGATACGCAGTATTTT; CDR3: CASSLRTSGSADTQYF
size: -; D: -; V: TRBV6-1; J: TRBJ1-5; DNA: TGTGCCAGCTTACAGGGAGGATATCAGCCCCAGCATTTT; CDR3: CASLQGGYQPQHF
size: -; D: TRBD1; V: TRBV15; J: TRBJ1-2; DNA: TGTGCCACCAGCAGGACAGGGAACGGCTACACCTTC; CDR3: CATSRTGNGYTF
size: -; D: -; V: TRBV7-2; J: TRBJ2-5; DNA: TGTGCCAGCAGCTTAGCGGGTGGGACGGGGCGAGAGACCCAGTACTTC; CDR3: CASSLAGGTGRETQYF
size: -; D: TRBD2; V: TRBV27; J: TRBJ2-1; DNA: TGTGCCAGCAGTCCACTTAGCGGGAGGGCCGGGGATGAGCAGTTCTTC; CDR3: CASSPLSGRAGDEQFF
size: -; D: -; V: TRBV7-2; J: TRBJ1-5; DNA: TGTGCCAGCAGCTTAGGTGCCGGGACCGTTAATCAGCCCCAGCATTTT; CDR3: CASSLGAGTVNQPQHF
size: -; D: -; V: TRBV19; J: TRBJ2-7; DNA: TGTGCCAGTAGTATGGACAGCTCCTACGAGCAGTACTTC; CDR3: CASSMDSSYEQYF
size: once; D: -; V: TRBV2; J: TRBJ2-2; DNA: TGTGCCAGCGTGGGCTCGAACACCGGGGAGCTGTTTTTT; CDR3: CASVGSNTGELFF
size: -; D: TRBD2; V: TRBV13; J: TRBJ2-2; DNA: TGTGCCAGCAGCTTAGATCTAGCGGGGTACACCGGGGAGCTGTTTTTT; CDR3: CASSLDLAGYTGELFF
size: -; D: TRBD2; V: TRBV28; J: TRBJ2-7; DNA: TGTGCCAGCAGTTTAACGACTAGCGGCCCCTACGAGCAGTACTTC; CDR3: CASSLTTSGPYEQYF
size: -; D: -; V: TRBV29-1; J: TRBJ1-2; DNA: TGCAGCGCCGGAATGGGGTATGGCTACACCTTC; CDR3: CSAGMGYGYTF
size: -; D: -; V: TRBV25-1; J: TRBJ1-4; DNA: TGTGCCAGCAGACGGACCCTTGAAAAACTGTTTTTT; CDR3: CASRRTLEKLFF
size: -; D: TRBD1; V: TRBV6-5; J: TRBJ1-1; DNA: TGTGCCAGCAGTTACTCCCAGGGGGCTGAAGCTTTCTTT; CDR3: CASSYSQGAEAFF
size: -; D: -; V: TRBV11-2; J: TRBJ2-5; DNA: TGTGCCAGCAGCTTAGAAAGGGTTGCGGAGACCCAGTACTTC; CDR3: CASSLERVAETQYF
size: -; D: TRBD1; V: TRBV19; J: TRBJ1-5; DNA: TGTGCCAGTAGTATAACCGGGACAGGGGCCGAATATAGCAATCAGCCCCAGCATTTT; CDR3: CASSITGTGAEYSNQPQHF
size: -; D: TRBD2; V: TRBV19; J: TRBJ2-1; DNA: TGTGCCAGTAGTATAGATCTGACTAGCGGGAGTGTCTACAATGAGCAGTTCTTC; CDR3: CASSIDLTSGSVYNEQFF
size: -; D: -; V: TRBV7-9; J: TRBJ2-7; DNA: TGTGCCAGCAGCCGAGGCATGGTCAGGGACGAGCAGTACTTC; CDR3: CASSRGMVRDEQYF
size: few; D: -; V: TRBV19; J: TRBJ1-1; DNA: TGTGCCAGTACCTCGTCATGGTTGACTTTCTTT; CDR3: CASTSSWLTFF
size: -; D: -; V: TRBV6-1; J: TRBJ1-1; DNA: TGTGCCAGCACCCTCCACCCCGCCCGGGAAGCTTTCTTT; CDR3: CASTLHPAREAFF
size: -; D: -; V: TRBV28; J: TRBJ2-3; DNA: TGTGCCAGCAGTTTACCCACAGAGACAGATACGCAGTATTTT; CDR3: CASSLPTETDTQYF
size: -; D: -; V: TRBV15; J: TRBJ1-5; DNA: TGTGCCACCAGTGAGAGGGGGGGCGCAGAGCAGCCCCAGCATTTT; CDR3: CATSERGGAEQPQHF
size: -; D: -; V: TRBV11-2; J: TRBJ2-5; DNA: TGTGCCAGCAGCTTAGGGGGTGGGGGTAGGGAGACCCAGTACTTC; CDR3: CASSLGGGGRETQYF
size: -; D: -; V: TRBV6-5; J: TRBJ1-1; DNA: TGTGCCAGCAGTCGCCCTAGGGCGATGAACACTGAAGCTTTCTTT; CDR3: CASSRPRAMNTEAFF
size: -; D: -; V: TRBV7-6; J: TRBJ1-4; DNA: TGTGCCAGCAGCCCCCAGGGGTCGACTAATGAAAAACTGTTTTTT; CDR3: CASSPQGSTNEKLFF
size: -; D: -; V: TRBV27; J: TRBJ1-5; DNA: TGTGCCAGCAGTTGGGGTTATAGCAATCAGCCCCAGCATTTT; CDR3: CASSWGYSNQPQHF
size: -; D: -; V: TRBV5-1; J: TRBJ2-7; DNA: TGCGCCAGCAGCTTGGACTACTTGGGCGAGCAGTACTTC; CDR3: CASSLDYLGEQYF
size: -; D: TRBD2; V: TRBV5-1; J: TRBJ2-7; DNA: TGCGCCAGCAGCTTAGAGGCTAGCGGCTACGAGCAGTACTTC; CDR3: CASSLEASGYEQYF
size: -; D: -; V: TRBV19; J: TRBJ1-2; DNA: TGTGCCAGTAGTAGACAAAACTATGGCTACACCTTC; CDR3: CASSRQNYGYTF
size: -; D: TRBD2; V: TRBV6-4; J: TRBJ2-1; DNA: TGTGCCAGCAGTGGGACTAGCGGCTCCTACAATGAGCAGTTCTTC; CDR3: CASSGTSGSYNEQFF
size: -; D: TRBD1; V: TRBV4-3; J: TRBJ2-7; DNA: TGCGCCAGCAGCCAAGGTTTGGGGCAGGGGGCGTGGGAGCAGTACTTC; CDR3: CASSQGLGQGAWEQYF
size: -; D: TRBD1; V: TRBV5-6; J: TRBJ1-2; DNA: TGTGCCAGCAGCCCGCCTTACAATGGACAGGGAGGGTATGGCTACACCTTC; CDR3: CASSPPYNGQGGYGYTF
size: -; D: -; V: TRBV6-1; J: TRBJ2-7; DNA: TGTGCCAGCAGTGAAGCCCCGGGACTCTACGAGCAGTACTTC; CDR3: CASSEAPGLYEQYF
size: -; D: -; V: TRBV6-5; J: TRBJ1-2; DNA: TGTGCCAGCAGGTTCTCGACAGGCGCTAACTATGGCTACACCTTC; CDR3: CASRFSTGANYGYTF
size: -; D: TRBD1; V: TRBV28; J: TRBJ2-7; DNA: TGTGCCAGCAGTTTATGCCGGCGGTTGGGACAGGGTTGCTTGAGATCCTACGAGCAGTACTTC; CDR3: CASSLCRRLGQGCLRSYEQYF
size: few; D: -; V: TRBV15; J: TRBJ2-7; DNA: TGTGCCACCAGCAGAGGGACAACCTACGAGCAGTACTTC; CDR3: CATSRGTTYEQYF
size: once; D: -; V: TRBV28; J: TRBJ2-1; DNA: TGTGCCAGCAGTTTATTAGCGATGACAAGCTACAATGAGCAGTTCTTC; CDR3: CASSLLAMTSYNEQFF
size: -; D: -; V: TRBV2; J: TRBJ1-1; DNA: TGTGCCAGCATCCTCCCCACTGAAGCTTTCTTT; CDR3: CASILPTEAFF
size: -; D: -; V: TRBV10-1; J: TRBJ2-7; DNA: TGCGCCAGCAGTGAGTCCTGGGGACCCTACGAGCAGTACTTC; CDR3: CASSESWGPYEQYF
size: -; D: -; V: TRBV30; J: TRBJ2-7; DNA: TGTGCCTGGAGGGGGTCGAGGGGTGGGGGCCACGAGCAGTACTTC; CDR3: CAWRGSRGGGHEQYF
size: -; D: TRBD1; V: TRBV6-5; J: TRBJ2-1; DNA: TGTGCCAGCAGAGTACAGGGGGCCGCCTACAATGAGCAGTTCTTC; CDR3: CASRVQGAAYNEQFF
size: once; D: -; V: TRBV6-5; J: TRBJ2-1; DNA: TGTGCCAGCAGGGATCGGCGGTCCGCCTACAATGAGCAGTTCTTC; CDR3: CASRDRRSAYNEQFF